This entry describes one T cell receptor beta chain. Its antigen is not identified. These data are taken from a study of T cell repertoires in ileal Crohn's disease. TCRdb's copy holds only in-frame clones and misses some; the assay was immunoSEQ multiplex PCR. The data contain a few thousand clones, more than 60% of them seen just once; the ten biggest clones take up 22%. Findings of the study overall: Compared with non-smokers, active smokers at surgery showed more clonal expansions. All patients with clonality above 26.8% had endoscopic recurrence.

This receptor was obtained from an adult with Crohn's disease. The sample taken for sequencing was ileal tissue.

Here the CDR3 reads CASSLGLAVETQYF. The CDR3 bases are TGTGCCAGCAGCCTGGGACTAGCGGTTGAGACCCAGTACTTC. This chain links TRBV9 with TRBJ2-5, with 11 bases that match TRBD2. From germline, CDR1 is SGDLS and CDR2 YYNGEE. The CDR3 loop spans 14 amino acids. J was trimmed by 5 bases and V by 4 bases; bases with no gene match: 4.